The next 15 T cell receptor beta chains were all read from a single sample in a study of cytomegalovirus exposure and HLA in healthy donors (dated by TCRdb to 2017 to 2019). Library preparation used the immunoSEQ multiplex PCR assay. For the multiplex PCR, a mixture combining 60 forward primers for TCR Vbeta segments and 13 reverse primers for TCR Jbeta segments was used. What TCRdb holds here is the immuneACCESS table cut down to in-frame rearrangements. Part of the clones is not present; checked against another copy, under half of the missing clones reflect an unresolved V gene, and the others are unexplained. The sample has 170,000 or so clones on record, roughly 80% of them singletons. The ten largest clones add up to approximately 6.8% of the sample. Input material: PBMCs. Every receptor here comes from a young man in good health and CMV-seropositive.

V is TRBV5-5 and J is TRBJ2-5; D may be TRBD1 (6 bases). CDR3 length equals 15 residues. Germline CDR1 and CDR2: SGHKS and YYEKEE (reference sequence). V was shortened by 4 bases and J by 2 bases, with 15 bases between the two germline ends. The CDR3 here is CASSARGSLQETQYF. CDR3 nucleotide sequence: TGTGCCAGCAGCGCGAGGGGGTCTTTACAAGAGACCCAGTACTTC.

This clone showed up just once. The rearrangement joins TRBV19 to TRBJ2-7, with 11 bases lining up with TRBD1. There are 17 residues in the CDR3. With V trimmed by 1 base and J by 2 bases, 7 bases remained unmatched. From germline, CDR1 is LNHDA and CDR2 SQIVND (reference sequence). Here the CDR3 DNA reads TGTGCCAGTAGTATAGGGACAGGGGGCACATTAGCCTACGAGCAGTACTTC. Its protein product is CASSIGTGGTLAYEQYF.

The V gene is TRBV7-2, the J gene TRBJ1-1; the D is unclear. The V gene's germline CDR1 is SGHTA and CDR2 FQGNSA. There are 14 residues in the CDR3. Trimming shortened V by 5 bases and J by 0 bases, and 10 bases separated the two germline ends. In DNA, the CDR3 is TGTGCCAGCAGCCCCCTGCACTTGAACACTGAAGCTTTCTTT. Translating it yields CASSPLHLNTEAFF.

This clone was seen once. The V gene is TRBV14, the J gene TRBJ2-2; 8 nucleotides align to TRBD1. This CDR3 comprises 18 residues. Germline lookup yields CDR1 SGHDN and CDR2 FVKESK. The V gene end was trimmed by 2 bases and the J gene end by 2 bases; junction bases not matched to a gene: 10. In nucleotides, the CDR3 is TGTGCCAGCAGCCAATCAGCGCGGACAGGGTCAAACACCGGGGAGCTGTTTTTT. Translating gives CASSQSARTGSNTGELFF.

J is TRBJ1-2 and V is TRBV19, with D possibly TRBD1 on 5 matching bases. In germline, CDR1 is LNHDA, CDR2 SQIVND (reference sequence). The CDR3 covers 14 residues. V shed 5 bases and J shed 4 bases, with 14 bases lying between them. CDR3 in amino acids: CASSRGGLIYGYTF. The CDR3 DNA reads TGTGCCAGTAGTCGGGGGGGGTTGATCTATGGCTACACCTTC.

V and J are TRBV7-6 and TRBJ2-1, with a possible D match to TRBD2 (6 bases). Germline-derived CDR1 and CDR2 are SGHVS and FNYEAQ. The CDR3 totals 16 residues. V was cut by 5 bases and J by 0 bases, with 14 bases left in between. DNA of the CDR3: TGTGCCAGCAGCCCTAGGACTACCAGCTCCTACAATGAGCAGTTCTTC. It yields the protein CASSPRTTSSYNEQFF.

This chain connects TRBV7-2 to TRBJ2-3; D is ambiguous. The V gene lost 7 bases and the J gene lost 2 bases, with 4 bases spanning the gap. The CDR3 has 11 amino acids. CDR1 and CDR2 (germline): SGHTA, FQGNSA. The CDR3 here is CASTNTDTQYF. As DNA, the CDR3 is TGTGCCAGCACCAACACAGATACGCAGTATTTT. Based on the CDR3 plus reference TRBV7-2 and TRBJ2-3, the full variable domain is GAGVSQSPSNKVTEKGKDVELRCDPISGHTALYWYRQSLGQGLEFLIYFQGNSAPDKSGLPSDRFSAERTGGSVSTLTIQRTQQEDSAVYLCASTNTDTQYFGPGTRLTVL.

The chain employs TRBV27 and TRBJ1-2, with D possibly matching TRBD1 (5 bases). V shed 5 bases and J shed 6 bases, with 13 bases lying between them. Germline CDR1 reads MNHEY; CDR2 reads SMNVEV (reference sequence). CDR3 size: 13 residues. In nucleotides, the CDR3 is TGTGCCAGCAGTCCTAACCCAGGGAATGGCTACACCTTC. This encodes CASSPNPGNGYTF.

The chain links TRBV5-1 to TRBJ2-1; 11 bases match TRBD2. The CDR3 extends over 13 amino acids. The V segment lost 7 bases and the J segment 11 bases; nucleotides outside the gene matches: 8. The V gene's germline CDR1 is SGHRS and CDR2 YFSETQ. CDR3 DNA: TGCGCCAGCGAGGGGACTAGCGGACGAAAGCAGTTCTTC. This gives the protein CASEGTSGRKQFF.

This clone was detected a few times. The chain's CDR3 is CASSLGGTGPDEQYF. CDR3 bases: TGTGCCAGCAGCTTAGGCGGGACAGGGCCTGACGAGCAGTACTTC. This chain links TRBV7-6 with TRBJ2-7; 9 nucleotides match TRBD1. Trimming took 1 base from V and 5 from J; bases not matched to a gene: 6. CDR1 and CDR2 from the germline V gene are SGHVS and FNYEAQ. The CDR3 extends over 15 amino acids.

This chain joins TRBV18 and TRBJ1-5; D is perhaps TRBD1 (5 bases). The germline V and J ends were trimmed by 8 bases and 1 base, with 9 bases remaining between them. This CDR3 contains 13 residues. Germline CDR1 and CDR2: KGHSH and LQKENI. The chain's CDR3 is CASHGGSNQPQHF. Written as DNA, the CDR3 is TGTGCCAGCCACGGGGGAAGCAATCAGCCCCAGCATTTT.

This clone was picked up one time. The V and J genes are TRBV5-4 and TRBJ1-4, with D perhaps TRBD1 (6 bases). V was shortened by 0 bases and J by 5 bases, with 11 bases between the two germline ends. Germline lookup yields CDR1 SGHNT and CDR2 YYREEE (reference sequence). The CDR3 consists of 15 residues. DNA for the CDR3: TGTGCCAGCAGCTTGGGGGGGCCAGGAAATGAAAAACTGTTTTTT. It codes for CASSLGGPGNEKLFF.

The gene calls are TRBV5-1 and TRBJ2-7, with 7 positions matching TRBD1. V was clipped by 5 bases and J by 3 bases; unmatched bases: 8. Germline-derived CDR1 and CDR2 are SGHRS and YFSETQ. This CDR3 is 14 amino acids long. CDR3 in DNA: TGCGCCAGCAGTCCCGGGACAGAGTTCTACGAGCAGTACTTC. Its translation is CASSPGTEFYEQYF. Variable domain in full (rest from reference TRBV5-1 and TRBJ2-7): KAGVTQTPRYLIKTRGQQVTLSCSPISGHRSVSWYQQTPGQGLQFLFEYFSETQRNKGNFPGRFSGRQFSNSRSEMNVSTLELGDSALYLCASSPGTEFYEQYFGPGTRLTVT.

The rearrangement links TRBV5-4 to TRBJ1-3, with a possible D match to TRBD1 (6 bases). The CDR3 runs to 15 residues. CDR1 and CDR2 from the germline V gene are SGHNT and YYREEE (reference sequence). V was pared by 3 bases and J by 0 bases, with 10 bases between. DNA of the CDR3: TGTGCCAGCAGCTCAGACAGGTACTCTGGAAACACCATATATTTT. The encoded protein is CASSSDRYSGNTIYF.

The chain employs TRBV19 and TRBJ1-5, with unresolved D. Trimming took off 3 bases at V and 4 bases at J, with 10 bases between the two ends. CDR1 and CDR2 from the germline V gene are LNHDA and SQIVND (reference sequence). This CDR3 has 14 residues. CDR3 sequence: CASSIAADNQPQHF. The CDR3 nucleotides are TGTGCCAGTAGTATTGCGGCAGATAATCAGCCCCAGCATTTT.